This TCR beta chain was recovered during a study of blood T cells in healthy people across ages. Study-level points and caveats: Donor CMV infection status was unknown, possibly confounding age-related changes in expanded clonotypes.

Using a J-beta primer mix together with a sample-barcoded 5' primer, a second PCR was run for 7 to 11 cycles. A single record per CDR3 protein comes from TCRdb applying MiXCR to the 5' RACE reads. The sample carries about 1.8 million distinct CDR3 sequences, approximately 50% recorded once. This clonotype was counted between two and nine times. The antigen is unknown. Researchers collected approximately 9.5 milliliters of peripheral blood from every single donor. There were at least 6 micrograms of total RNA extracted from every sample. Germline V lookup: CDR1 SNHLY, CDR2 FYNNEI. The CDR3 is made up of 16 amino acids. Trimming took 2 bases from V and 8 from J; bases not matched to a gene: 8.

This chain connects TRBV2 to TRBJ2-1; TRBD1 agrees at 11 bases. The origin of this receptor is a middle-aged woman in good health. The source material was blood. The CDR3 loop reads CASSENPGQGAYEQFF. CDR3 bases: TGTGCCAGCAGTGAAAATCCAGGACAGGGGGCCTATGAGCAGTTCTTC. The full variable domain, its missing parts supplied by reference TRBV2 and TRBJ2-1, is EPEVTQTPSHQVTQMGQEVILRCVPISNHLYFYWYRQILGQKVEFLVSFYNNEISEKSEIFDDQFSVERPDGSNFTLKIRSTKLEDSAMYFCASSENPGQGAYEQFFGPGTRLTVL.